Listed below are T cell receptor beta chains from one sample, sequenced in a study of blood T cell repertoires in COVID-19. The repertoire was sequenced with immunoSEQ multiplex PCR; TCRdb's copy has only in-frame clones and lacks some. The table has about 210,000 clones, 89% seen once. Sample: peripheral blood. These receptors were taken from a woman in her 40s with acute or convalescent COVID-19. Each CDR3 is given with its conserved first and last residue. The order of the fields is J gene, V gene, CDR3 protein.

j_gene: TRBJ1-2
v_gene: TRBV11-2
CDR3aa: CASSLGLAGGYTF

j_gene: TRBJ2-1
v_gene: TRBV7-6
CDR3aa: CASSFLPMRAQARYEQFF

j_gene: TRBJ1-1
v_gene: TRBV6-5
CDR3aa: CASRRRQENTEAFF

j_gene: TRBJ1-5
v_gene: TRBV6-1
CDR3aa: CASSEAVGTGIQPQHF

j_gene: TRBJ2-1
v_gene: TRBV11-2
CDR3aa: CASSDTGTSTFF

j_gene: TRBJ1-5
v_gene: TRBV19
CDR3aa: CASSLWTGWYSNQPQHF

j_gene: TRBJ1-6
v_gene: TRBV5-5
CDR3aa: CASNRPGDRARSPLHF

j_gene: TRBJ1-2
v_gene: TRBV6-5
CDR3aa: CASRLPSGGAGGYTF

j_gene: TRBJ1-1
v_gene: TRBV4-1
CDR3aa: CASSLYSRENTEAFF

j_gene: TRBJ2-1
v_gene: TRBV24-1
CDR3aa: CATSDFVLSQSSYNEQFF

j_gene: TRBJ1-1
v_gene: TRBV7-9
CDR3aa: CASSDGQGANTEAFF

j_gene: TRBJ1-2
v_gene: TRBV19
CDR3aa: CASEGQTGGGYGYTF

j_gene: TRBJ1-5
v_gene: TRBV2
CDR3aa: CASKWTGDNQPQHF

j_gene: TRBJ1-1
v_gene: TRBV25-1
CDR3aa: CASSVLDRGLTEAFF

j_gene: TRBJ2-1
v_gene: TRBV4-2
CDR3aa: CASSQEGRGSYNEQFF

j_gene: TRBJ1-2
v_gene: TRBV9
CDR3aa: CASSAARTGSSYGYTF

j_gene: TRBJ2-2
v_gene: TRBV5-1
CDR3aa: CASSPTAVTGELFF

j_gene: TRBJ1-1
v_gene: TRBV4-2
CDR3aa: CASSLGDRGETEAFF

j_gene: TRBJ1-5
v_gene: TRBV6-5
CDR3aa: CASSAWGPNQPQHF

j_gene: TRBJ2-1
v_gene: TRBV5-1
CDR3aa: CASSWETGGDEQFF

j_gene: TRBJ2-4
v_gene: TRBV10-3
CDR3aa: CAISESIGPSGGTAKNIQYF

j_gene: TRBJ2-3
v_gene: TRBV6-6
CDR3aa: CASSRPNADTQYF

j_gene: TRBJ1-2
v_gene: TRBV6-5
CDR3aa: CASRPDTGNAYGYTF

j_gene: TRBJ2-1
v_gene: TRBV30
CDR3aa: CAWRVGQAVSLPQFF

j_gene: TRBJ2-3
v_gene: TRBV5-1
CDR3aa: CASSSIPGLSTRDTQYF

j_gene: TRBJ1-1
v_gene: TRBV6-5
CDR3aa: CASIQEDSQNTEAFF

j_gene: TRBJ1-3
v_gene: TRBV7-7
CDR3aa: CASSSRDNSGNTIYF

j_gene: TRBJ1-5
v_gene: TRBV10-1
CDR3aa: CASGGGLGNQPQHF

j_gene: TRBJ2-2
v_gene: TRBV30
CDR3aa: CAWSHGGGTGELFF

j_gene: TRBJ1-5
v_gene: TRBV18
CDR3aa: CASSPGTSPSKNQPQHF

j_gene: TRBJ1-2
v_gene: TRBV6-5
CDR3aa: CASKQGRLYGYTF

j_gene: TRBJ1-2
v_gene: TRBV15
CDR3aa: CATSRDRGGVNGYTF

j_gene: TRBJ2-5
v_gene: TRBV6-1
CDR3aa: CASSEAAGGRETQYF

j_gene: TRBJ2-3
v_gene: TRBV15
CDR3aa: CATSRDTGTDTQYF

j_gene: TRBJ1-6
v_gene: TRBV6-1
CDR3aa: CASSAGQWGGFNSPLHF

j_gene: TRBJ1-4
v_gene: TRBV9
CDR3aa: CASSNGQGPNEKLFF

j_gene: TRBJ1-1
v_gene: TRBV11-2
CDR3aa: CASSRNTGDTEAFF

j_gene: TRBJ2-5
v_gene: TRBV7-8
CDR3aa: CASATGLFQETQYF

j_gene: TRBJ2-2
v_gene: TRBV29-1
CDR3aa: CSVITGTTNTGELFF

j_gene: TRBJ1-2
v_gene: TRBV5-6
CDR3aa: CASSLSLIYGYTF

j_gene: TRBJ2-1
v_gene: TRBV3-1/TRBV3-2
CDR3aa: CASSQGLANEQFF

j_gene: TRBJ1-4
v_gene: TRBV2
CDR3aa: CASSEPVTGNEKLFF

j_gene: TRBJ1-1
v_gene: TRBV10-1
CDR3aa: CASSGQGYTEAFF

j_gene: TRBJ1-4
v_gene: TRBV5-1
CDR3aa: CASSYGGAATNEKLFF

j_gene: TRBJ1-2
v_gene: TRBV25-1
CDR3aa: CASSERGGDGYTF

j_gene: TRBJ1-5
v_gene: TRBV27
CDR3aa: CASSRGDRGNQPQHF

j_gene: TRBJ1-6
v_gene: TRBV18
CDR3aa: CASSPTLGQNNSPLHF

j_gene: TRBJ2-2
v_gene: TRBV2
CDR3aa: CASRSGGAVGELFF

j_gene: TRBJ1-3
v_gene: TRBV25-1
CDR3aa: CASSEAGAGNTIYF